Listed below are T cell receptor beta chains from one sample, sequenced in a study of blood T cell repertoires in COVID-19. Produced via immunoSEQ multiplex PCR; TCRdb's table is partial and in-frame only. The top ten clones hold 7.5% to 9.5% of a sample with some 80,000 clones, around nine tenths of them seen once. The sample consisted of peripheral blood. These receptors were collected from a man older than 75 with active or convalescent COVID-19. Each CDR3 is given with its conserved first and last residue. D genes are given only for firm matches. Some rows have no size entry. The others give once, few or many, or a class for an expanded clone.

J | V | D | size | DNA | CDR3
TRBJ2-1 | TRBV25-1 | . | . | TGTGCCAGCAGTGACCCCGGGACTGGACTGTGGGAGCAGTTCTTC | CASSDPGTGLWEQFF
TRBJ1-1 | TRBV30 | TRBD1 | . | TGTGCCTGGATGACAGGGGGCGGAGGTCAAGCTTTCTTT | CAWMTGGGGQAFF
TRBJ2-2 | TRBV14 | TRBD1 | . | TGTGCCAGCAGCCAAGACCTTAGACAGGGGGCGAACACCGGGGAGCTGTTTTTT | CASSQDLRQGANTGELFF
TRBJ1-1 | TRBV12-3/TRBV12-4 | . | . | TGTGCCAGCAGTTCCACCCCACTGTTGAGGGCTTTCTTT | CASSSTPLLRAFF
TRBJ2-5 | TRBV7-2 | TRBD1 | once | TGTGCCAGCAGCTTTGACAGGGGCCTCCAAGAGACCCAGTACTTC | CASSFDRGLQETQYF
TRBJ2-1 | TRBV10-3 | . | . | TGTGCCATCAGTGCGGCGGGGGCCACCTACAATGAGCAGTTCTTC | CAISAAGATYNEQFF
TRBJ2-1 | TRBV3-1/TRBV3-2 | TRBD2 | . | TGTGCCAGCAGCCCCTACCCGGGACTAGCGACATACAATGAGCAGTTCTTC | CASSPYPGLATYNEQFF
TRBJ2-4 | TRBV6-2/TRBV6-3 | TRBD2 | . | TGTGCCAGCAGTTTCGCACTAGCGGTTGAGAACATTCAGTACTTC | CASSFALAVENIQYF
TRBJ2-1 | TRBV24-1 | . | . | TGTGCCACCAGTGATGCCAGGGGTTCCAATGAGCAGTTCTTC | CATSDARGSNEQFF
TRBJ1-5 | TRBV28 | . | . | TGTGCCAGCAGCTACAGGAGGAGGGGTTTGAATCAGCCCCAGCATTTT | CASSYRRRGLNQPQHF
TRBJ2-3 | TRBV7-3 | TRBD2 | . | TGTGCCAGCAGCTTAACTAGCGGGAGGGCCCTAGGTCCGCAGTATTTT | CASSLTSGRALGPQYF
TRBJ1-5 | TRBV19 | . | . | TGTGCCAGTAGTATAGATCCCGGAGGGGATGGAAGCAATCAGCCCCAGCATTTT | CASSIDPGGDGSNQPQHF
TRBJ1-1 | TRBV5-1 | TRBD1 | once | TGCGCCAGCAGCCGAGATGGACAGGGTTTGAACACTGAAGCTTTCTTT | CASSRDGQGLNTEAFF
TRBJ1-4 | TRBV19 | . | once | TGTGCCAGTAGCCCGGGGTCAGTGGGTGAAAAACTGTTTTTT | CASSPGSVGEKLFF
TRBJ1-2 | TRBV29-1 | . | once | TGCAGCGTTGAAGAGAGCGCGGTGGGTGGCTACACCTTC | CSVEESAVGGYTF
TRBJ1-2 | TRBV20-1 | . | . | TGCAGTGCTAGTGGAGAACAGCTCAACTATGGCTACACCTTC | CSASGEQLNYGYTF
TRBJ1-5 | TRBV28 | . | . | TGTGCCAGCAGTTTGCGGCACAGCAATCAGCCCCAGCATTTT | CASSLRHSNQPQHF
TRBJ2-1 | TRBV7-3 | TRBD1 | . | TGTGCCAGCAGCTCTACAGGGGGCACCTACAATGAGCAGTTCTTC | CASSSTGGTYNEQFF
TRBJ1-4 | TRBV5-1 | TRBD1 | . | TGCGCCAGCAGCTTGGTGTATTTAGGACAGGGAGAAAAACTGTTTTTT | CASSLVYLGQGEKLFF
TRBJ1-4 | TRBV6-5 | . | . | TGTGCCAGCAGTTACAGCAGGCTAAATGAAAAACTGTTTTTT | CASSYSRLNEKLFF
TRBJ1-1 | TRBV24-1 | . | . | TGTGCCACCAGCGGGGGGCTGAACACTGAAGCTTTCTTT | CATSGGLNTEAFF
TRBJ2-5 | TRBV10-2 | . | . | TGCGCCAGCAGGGAGGAAGGGGTTGGATTAGGAGAGACCCAGTACTTC | CASREEGVGLGETQYF
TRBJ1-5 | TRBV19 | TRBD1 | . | TGTGCCAGTAGGGAGAGACAGGGCTACAATCAGCCCCAGCATTTT | CASRERQGYNQPQHF
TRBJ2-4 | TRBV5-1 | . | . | TGCGCCAGTCAGGCGAGCGGAGCCAAAAACATTCAGTACTTC | CASQASGAKNIQYF
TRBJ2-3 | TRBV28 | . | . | TGTGCCAGCCAAGACAGGAACACAGATACGCAGTATTTT | CASQDRNTDTQYF